A selection of T cell receptor beta chains follows, all from one sample in a study of cytomegalovirus exposure and HLA in healthy donors. Clones were sequenced by immunoSEQ multiplex PCR, and TCRdb holds only the in-frame ones, with some missing. The sample includes about 160,000 clones. The specimen sequenced was PBMCs. The receptors derive from an older woman in good health and CMV-seronegative. The CDR3 runs from the conserved cysteine through the conserved F or W. D genes are given only for firm matches.

J gene: TRBJ2-1
V gene: TRBV18
D gene: -
CDR3 protein: CASSRTGTPGYNEQFF
CDR3 DNA: TGTGCCAGCTCCCGGACCGGGACTCCAGGATACAATGAGCAGTTCTTC

J gene: TRBJ2-7
V gene: TRBV7-6
D gene: TRBD1
CDR3 protein: CASSGPGQIYEQYF
CDR3 DNA: TGTGCCAGCAGCGGCCCGGGACAGATTTACGAGCAGTACTTC

J gene: TRBJ1-2
V gene: TRBV10-3
D gene: -
CDR3 protein: CAISDQQRTVDGYTF
CDR3 DNA: TGTGCCATCAGTGACCAACAGAGGACAGTCGATGGCTACACCTTC

J gene: TRBJ2-1
V gene: TRBV6-5
D gene: -
CDR3 protein: CASSYSMEGANEQFF
CDR3 DNA: TGTGCCAGCAGTTACTCGATGGAGGGGGCCAATGAGCAGTTCTTC

J gene: TRBJ1-1
V gene: TRBV7-3
D gene: -
CDR3 protein: CASSLGGMNTEAFF
CDR3 DNA: TGTGCCAGCAGCTTAGGAGGAATGAACACTGAAGCTTTCTTT

J gene: TRBJ2-7
V gene: TRBV9
D gene: TRBD1
CDR3 protein: CASSENTGGISYEQYF
CDR3 DNA: TGTGCCAGCAGCGAAAATACAGGGGGGATCTCCTACGAGCAGTACTTC

J gene: TRBJ1-2
V gene: TRBV7-6
D gene: -
CDR3 protein: CASSPKSLFFGRGYTF
CDR3 DNA: TGTGCCAGCAGCCCGAAAAGCCTTTTCTTCGGTCGGGGCTACACCTTC

J gene: TRBJ2-5
V gene: TRBV10-3
D gene: TRBD2
CDR3 protein: CAIGRLAGSQETQYF
CDR3 DNA: TGTGCCATCGGGAGACTAGCGGGAAGTCAAGAGACCCAGTACTTC

J gene: TRBJ1-1
V gene: TRBV5-1
D gene: -
CDR3 protein: CASSLDRLNTEAFF
CDR3 DNA: TGCGCCAGCAGCTTGGACAGACTGAACACTGAAGCTTTCTTT

J gene: TRBJ1-2
V gene: TRBV23-1
D gene: TRBD1
CDR3 protein: CASSQWDSGTGVPYGYTF
CDR3 DNA: TGCGCCAGCAGTCAATGGGACTCCGGGACAGGGGTTCCCTATGGCTACACCTTC

J gene: TRBJ1-5
V gene: TRBV7-2
D gene: -
CDR3 protein: CASSLAPAGYGNQPQHF
CDR3 DNA: TGTGCCAGCAGCTTAGCGCCGGCAGGTTATGGCAATCAGCCCCAGCATTTT

J gene: TRBJ2-7
V gene: TRBV11-2
D gene: TRBD1
CDR3 protein: CASTSGTELYEQYF
CDR3 DNA: TGTGCCAGCACATCCGGGACAGAACTCTACGAGCAGTACTTC

J gene: TRBJ2-1
V gene: TRBV27
D gene: -
CDR3 protein: CASSSTQGEAATISSYNEQFF
CDR3 DNA: TGTGCCAGCAGCTCGACCCAGGGGGAGGCGGCGACGATAAGCTCCTACAATGAGCAGTTCTTC

J gene: TRBJ2-2
V gene: TRBV11-1
D gene: -
CDR3 protein: CASSFSGTGELFF
CDR3 DNA: TGTGCCAGCAGCTTTTCAGGGACCGGGGAGCTGTTTTTT

J gene: TRBJ1-5
V gene: TRBV19
D gene: TRBD1
CDR3 protein: CASSPDRGGNQPQHF
CDR3 DNA: TGTGCCAGTAGTCCGGACAGGGGTGGGAACCAGCCCCAGCATTTT

J gene: TRBJ2-7
V gene: TRBV6-1
D gene: TRBD2
CDR3 protein: CASSEAGGGSYEQYF
CDR3 DNA: TGTGCCAGCAGTGAAGCCGGGGGGGGCTCCTACGAGCAGTACTTC

J gene: TRBJ1-4
V gene: TRBV15
D gene: -
CDR3 protein: CATSPAGTIKLDEKLFF
CDR3 DNA: TGTGCCACCAGCCCAGCGGGGACAATCAAGCTTGATGAAAAACTGTTTTTT

J gene: TRBJ1-1
V gene: TRBV6-5
D gene: TRBD1
CDR3 protein: CASIGTGRNTEAFF
CDR3 DNA: TGTGCCAGCATCGGGACAGGGAGGAACACTGAAGCTTTCTTT